This TCR beta chain was captured by sequencing in a study of lymphopenia after photon versus proton radiotherapy. The data were produced by immunoSEQ multiplex PCR, yet TCRdb's version contains in-frame clones alone and is incomplete. Among about 64,000 clones listed, 87% were seen once. Germline V gene data show CDR1 as SGHKS and CDR2 as YYEKEE (reference sequence). This CDR3 comprises 14 residues. Trimming removed 4 bases at V and 5 bases at J, with 13 bases between. This clone was counted a single time. The material sequenced was peripheral blood, taken from a patient treated with proton-based radiotherapy. The chain uses TRBV5-5 and TRBJ2-1; D might be TRBD2 (5 bases). The TCR was taken from an elderly man with esophageal cancer. CDR3 in amino acids: CASSVGLPNNEQFF. The CDR3 bases are TGTGCCAGCAGCGTCGGACTGCCGAACAATGAGCAGTTCTTC.